These 20 T cell receptor beta chains share one sample of origin, sequenced in a study of T cells after posttransplantation cyclophosphamide. Cyclophosphamide on days +3 and +4 followed busulfan-fludarabine conditioning and a marrow graft. Produced via immunoSEQ multiplex PCR; TCRdb's table is partial and in-frame only. Sampling found about 14,000 clones, none seen once. This specimen consisted of PBMCs, obtained around 1,100 days after allogeneic stem cell transplant with posttransplant cyclophosphamide. The origin of the receptors is a female patient aged 40-50 years who received an allogeneic stem cell transplant from a related donor, was CMV-positive, and had no GVHD. Some of the T cells may derive from the graft donor.

With regard to this clone: Other DNA sequences in this sample translate to the same CDR3. The chain employs TRBV9 and TRBJ2-7, with D perhaps matching TRBD1 (5 bases). The V gene lost 4 bases and the J gene lost 4 bases, with 18 bases spanning the gap. The germline V gene has CDR1 SGDLS and CDR2 YYNGEE. There are 15 residues in the CDR3. The chain's CDR3 is CASSIKQETAYEQYF. The CDR3 region has the DNA TGTGCCAGCAGCATCAAACAGGAGACGGCATACGAGCAGTACTTC.

This clone was detected ten times or more. This CDR3 is CASSHLTGQLAKNIQYF. DNA for the CDR3: TGCGCCAGCAGCCACTTAACGGGACAACTAGCCAAAAACATTCAGTACTTC. This chain connects TRBV4-1 to TRBJ2-4, with D maybe TRBD1 (6 bases). V lost 3 bases and J 0 bases, leaving 15 bases between the germline ends. The CDR3 sequence is 17 residues long. The germline gives CDR1 MGHRA, CDR2 YSYEKL.

Ten or more counts support this clone. The chain carries TRBV5-4 and TRBJ1-6, with D possibly TRBD1 on 6 matching bases. The CDR3 is made up of 12 amino acids. Germline V CDR1 and CDR2: SGHNT, YYREEE (reference sequence). The germline V and J ends were trimmed by 2 bases and 15 bases, with 12 bases remaining between them. In nucleotides, the CDR3 is TGTGCCAGCAGCTTCGACAGGTGGGGCCTCCACTTT. Protein: CASSFDRWGLHF. The complete variable domain, with remaining parts taken from reference TRBV5-4 and TRBJ1-6, reads ETGVTQSPTHLIKTRGQQVTLRCSSQSGHNTVSWYQQALGQGPQFIFQYYREEENGRGNFPPRFSGLQFPNYSSELNVNALELDDSALYLCASSFDRWGLHFGNGTRLTVT.

This clone was detected many times. The gene calls are TRBV5-1 and TRBJ2-7; TRBD1 aligns across 10 bases. Germline V gene sequence: CDR1 SGHRS, CDR2 YFSETQ. V dropped 0 bases and J dropped 3; count of bases not matched to a gene: 3. The CDR3 contains 15 residues. The CDR3 DNA sequence: TGCGCCAGCAGCTTGGGGACAGGGGGATTCTACGAGCAGTACTTC. Protein product: CASSLGTGGFYEQYF. The variable domain in full, completed from reference TRBV5-1 and TRBJ2-7, reads KAGVTQTPRYLIKTRGQQVTLSCSPISGHRSVSWYQQTPGQGLQFLFEYFSETQRNKGNFPGRFSGRQFSNSRSEMNVSTLELGDSALYLCASSLGTGGFYEQYFGPGTRLTVT.

This sequence joins TRBV6-5 and TRBJ1-5, with 7 bases lining up with TRBD1. This CDR3 has 14 residues. With V trimmed by 6 bases and J by 3 bases, 5 bases remained unmatched. Germline V lookup: CDR1 MNHEY, CDR2 SVGAGI. The DNA of the CDR3 is TGTGCCAGCAGGATGACAGGGCCCAATCAGCCCCAGCATTTT. Protein sequence: CASRMTGPNQPQHF.

The table lists this clone with a few counts. This chain joins TRBV11-2 and TRBJ2-3, with a weak D call TRBD1 (6 bases). The CDR3 consists of 14 residues. V shed 3 bases and J shed 4 bases, with 11 bases lying between them. Germline loops: CDR1 SGHAT, CDR2 FQNNGV. Written as DNA, the CDR3 is TGTGCCAGCAGCTTCCGAGGACAGTCAGATACGCAGTATTTT. This gives the protein CASSFRGQSDTQYF.

This clone was counted at least ten times. The V gene is TRBV4-1, the J gene TRBJ2-5, with D uncertain. The length of the CDR3 is 14 residues. V dropped 1 base and J dropped 5 bases, with 11 bases sitting between them. Germline CDR1 reads MGHRA; CDR2 reads YSYEKL. Written as DNA, the CDR3 is TGCGCCAGCAGCCAAGTGGGCCTTTGGGAGACCCAGTACTTC. This codes for CASSQVGLWETQYF.

The CDR3 spells CATSRGPDRGRTGELFF. For the CDR3, the DNA is TGTGCCACCAGCAGAGGCCCCGACAGGGGGCGGACCGGGGAGCTGTTTTTT. This chain links TRBV15 with TRBJ2-2; 10 positions agree with TRBD1. V shed 1 base, J shed 5 bases, and the junction held 7 bases outside the gene matches. From germline, CDR1 is LNHNV and CDR2 YYDKDF (reference sequence). CDR3 length: 17 residues.

The CDR3 reads CASSLATGVEQYF. CDR3 sequence (DNA): TGTGCCAGCAGCTTAGCAACAGGGGTCGAGCAGTACTTC. The chain combines TRBV11-2 with TRBJ2-7; 7 bases are shared with TRBD1. J was trimmed by 6 bases and V by 1 base; bases with no gene match: 3. This CDR3 is built from 13 residues. Germline V gene lookup returns CDR1 SGHAT and CDR2 FQNNGV.

The genes are TRBV5-1 and TRBJ1-2, with D tentatively TRBD1 (5 bases). In germline, CDR1 is SGHRS, CDR2 YFSETQ. This CDR3 has 15 residues. With 0 bases removed from V and 8 bases from J, the gap between germline ends came to 17 bases. CDR3 bases: TGCGCCAGCAGCTTGGTTCAGCCAGGGTTGACCGGCTACACCTTC. It translates to CASSLVQPGLTGYTF.

The V call is TRBV6-1, the J call TRBJ1-4; D is perhaps TRBD1 (6 bases). CDR1 and CDR2 from the germline V gene are MNHNS and SASEGT. The CDR3 consists of 13 residues. Deletions cut 6 bases from V and 8 bases from J, with 13 bases between. In nucleotides, the CDR3 is TGTGCCAGCAGGCGGGGGGCGGGGGAAAAACTGTTTTTT. Translated: CASRRGAGEKLFF.

This clone was detected many times. Different DNA sequences within this sample yield the same CDR3. This chain uses TRBV15 with TRBJ2-1; the match to TRBD1 covers 9 bases. Germline CDR1 and CDR2: LNHNV and YYDKDF (reference sequence). The length of the CDR3 is 14 residues. V was clipped by 1 base and J by 5 bases; unmatched bases: 0. The CDR3 region is CATSRGTGDNEQFF. Written as DNA, the CDR3 is TGTGCCACCAGCAGAGGGACAGGGGACAATGAGCAGTTCTTC.

This clone was observed at least ten times. This chain uses TRBV4-1 with TRBJ1-1; tentatively, D is TRBD1 (5 bases). The CDR3 totals 12 residues. CDR1 MGHRA and CDR2 YSYEKL come from the germline V gene. Trimming cost V 3 bases and J 8 bases, with 10 bases left between them. This chain's CDR3 is CASSQQGAEAFF. The CDR3 coding sequence is TGCGCCAGCAGCCAGCAGGGTGCCGAAGCTTTCTTT.

This clone has ten or more counts. This chain uses TRBV9 with TRBJ2-2, with TRBD2 identical over 10 bases. CDR3 length equals 17 residues. The ends lost 6 bases at V and 5 bases at J; junction bases unmatched: 13. Germline V CDR1 and CDR2: SGDLS, YYNGEE. The CDR3, as DNA: TGTGCCAGCACTATCTCGGCTAGCGGGGGCCGAACCGGGGAGCTGTTTTTT. This translates into CASTISASGGRTGELFF.

This clone was recorded at least ten times. The rearrangement joins TRBV11-3 to TRBJ2-5, with no clear D. The CDR3 has 11 amino acids. V lost 5 bases and J lost 4, with 5 bases in between. CDR1 is SGHNT, CDR2 YENEEA, per germline. CDR3 sequence (DNA): TGTGCCAGCAGCGCAGGAGAGACCCAGTACTTC. As protein: CASSAGETQYF.

This clone was picked up many times. This sequence joins TRBV27 and TRBJ1-1, with 7 bases fitting TRBD1. Germline V gene data show CDR1 as MNHEY and CDR2 as SMNVEV (reference sequence). V lost 5 bases, J lost 2 bases, and 5 bases stayed unmatched. This CDR3 is 14 amino acids long. The CDR3 DNA reads as TGTGCCAGCAGTATTGGGACAGAAAACACTGAAGCTTTCTTT. This codes for CASSIGTENTEAFF.

This clone occurred many times. The genes are TRBV4-2 and TRBJ1-5, with D unresolved. Germline V lookup: CDR1 LGHNA, CDR2 YNFKEQ. The germline V and J ends were trimmed by 0 bases and 0 bases, with 6 bases remaining between them. This CDR3 region has 15 residues. The CDR3 sequence is CASSQETSSNQPQHF. CDR3 DNA: TGTGCCAGCAGCCAAGAAACGAGTAGCAATCAGCCCCAGCATTTT.

This clone turned up a few times. This chain uses TRBV15 with TRBJ1-6, with D possibly matching TRBD1 (6 bases). Trimming stripped 6 bases from V and 9 bases from J, with 15 bases between. The CDR3 is 14 residues long. Germline V lookup: CDR1 LNHNV, CDR2 YYDKDF (reference sequence). The CDR3 loop reads CATRPGTNRSPLHF. DNA of the CDR3: TGTGCCACCAGGCCTGGGACAAACCGTTCACCCCTCCACTTT.

The J gene is TRBJ1-5, the V gene TRBV15; 9 nucleotides align to TRBD1. CDR1 LNHNV and CDR2 YYDKDF come from the germline V gene (reference sequence). Germline trimming cut 3 bases from V and 7 bases from J; bases unmatched to any gene: 7. The CDR3 runs 15 residues. In DNA form, the CDR3 reads TGTGCCACCAGCAGTGAACAGGGGGCTCGGCAGCCCCAGCATTTT. This gives the protein CATSSEQGARQPQHF. The variable domain in full, with the rest retrieved from reference TRBV15 and TRBJ1-5, is DAMVIQNPRYQVTQFGKPVTLSCSQTLNHNVMYWYQQKSSQAPKLLFHYYDKDFNNEADTPDNFQSRRPNTSFCFLDIRSPGLGDTAMYLCATSSEQGARQPQHFGDGTRLSIL.

The chain combines TRBV5-3 with TRBJ1-6; 7 nucleotides match TRBD1. TRBV5-3 is flagged as an ORF with uncertain function. The V gene end was trimmed by 0 bases and the J gene end by 10 bases; junction bases not matched to a gene: 4. The CDR3 is made up of 14 amino acids. Written as DNA, the CDR3 is TGTGCCAGAAGCTTGGCCGAACAGGGGTCACCCCTCCACTTT. Translated, it gives CARSLAEQGSPLHF.